This TCR beta chain originates from a study of OX40 agonist ivuxolimab in advanced cancers. Repertoires were generated with immunoSEQ multiplex PCR, while TCRdb's copy carries only in-frame clones and drops some. This sample yields 55,000 to 65,000 clones, of which around 80% are seen a single time; about 1.9% belongs to the top ten. There are 17 residues in the CDR3. Germline-derived CDR1 and CDR2 are LNHDA and SQIVND (reference sequence). With 0 bases removed from V and 0 bases from J, the gap between germline ends came to 11 bases. This clone was detected only once. As yet, its antigen is unknown. Study findings and constraints: Antigens targeted by the expanded peripheral T cells were not determined.

The rearrangement links TRBV19 to TRBJ2-2, with D possibly matching TRBD2 (5 bases). Sequences were derived from CD4+ or CD8+ T cells sorted from blood, sampled in a trial of the OX40 agonist ivuxolimab. The origin of this receptor is an adult with an advanced solid tumor such as melanoma, head and neck, liver or kidney cancer. The CDR3 is CASSIDSHGANTGELFF. CDR3 bases: TGTGCCAGTAGTATAGATTCACACGGGGCGAACACCGGGGAGCTGTTTTTT.